The subject of this entry is one T cell receptor (beta chain). Profiling relied on immunoSEQ multiplex PCR, and the TCRdb table lists in-frame clones only, not all of them. The profile shows fewer than 350,000 clones, 80% to 90% of them singletons. This entry comes from a study of blood T cell repertoires in COVID-19. Study context: There were acute and convalescent COVID-19 samples, and they came from the United States, Italy and Spain.

In germline, CDR1 is MGHRA, CDR2 YSYEKL. This CDR3 is 16 amino acids long. V lost 4 bases and J 6 bases, leaving 21 bases between the germline ends. The source material was PBMCs or T cells enriched from blood (not recorded which). The chain employs TRBV4-1 and TRBJ1-2; weak D call: TRBD1 (5 bases). This sequence originates from a woman aged 40 to 49 with acute COVID-19. CDR3 amino acids: CASSPSGGREKDGYTF. The DNA for the CDR3 is TGCGCCAGCAGCCCCTCAGGCGGCAGGGAAAAGGATGGCTACACCTTC.